The next 29 T cell receptor beta chains were all read from a single sample in a study of blood T cell repertoires in COVID-19. Libraries were prepared by immunoSEQ multiplex PCR; TCRdb keeps only in-frame clonotypes and omits some of them. Of a few hundred thousand clones listed, approximately 86% were seen once; the top ten hold 0.87%. Input material: peripheral blood. Receptors originate from a human donor with COVID-19, enrolled during active disease. The donor label of this sample is uncertain.

In regard to this clone: At one end the junction does not follow the germline gene, possibly because of a read error. This sequence joins TRBV28 and TRBJ1-1; possible D gene TRBD1, 5 bases. The CDR3 consists of 11 residues. Germline CDR1 and CDR2: MDHEN and SYDVKM. The DNA of the CDR3 is TGTGCCAGCAGTGAAGCAGGGTCCTGGCTCTTT. Translating gives CASSEAGSWLF.

The genes are TRBV9 and TRBJ1-2; 8 bases are a match to TRBD1. The CDR3 is made up of 15 amino acids. From germline, CDR1 is SGDLS and CDR2 YYNGEE. J was trimmed by 6 bases and V by 5 bases; bases with no gene match: 12. DNA of the CDR3: TGTGCCAGCAGTGCCGCCGGACAGGGTTTTCATGGCTACACCTTC. Protein product: CASSAAGQGFHGYTF.

Here the CDR3 DNA reads TGTGCCAGCAGTTCCGACCCCCGGAGGCCCCACGAGCAGTACTTC. Amino acid sequence: CASSSDPRRPHEQYF. The gene calls are TRBV7-2 and TRBJ2-7, with TRBD2 as a possible D gene (5 bases). V was shortened by 6 bases and J by 5 bases, with 20 bases between the two germline ends. This CDR3 contains 15 residues. Germline-derived CDR1 and CDR2 are SGHTA and FQGNSA.

V usage is TRBV6-5 and J usage is TRBJ1-4; D gene uncertain. Trimming stripped 5 bases from V and 8 bases from J, with 15 bases between. The CDR3 covers 14 residues. Germline loops: CDR1 MNHEY, CDR2 SVGAGI. CDR3 amino acids: CASSISRGYEKLFF. The CDR3 region has the DNA TGTGCCAGCAGTATCAGTCGGGGATACGAAAAACTGTTTTTT.

V and J are TRBV7-2 and TRBJ1-1; 8 nucleotides match TRBD1. CDR1 is SGHTA and CDR2 is FQGNSA in the germline V gene. The CDR3 spans 16 residues. The trim removed 2 bases at V and 3 bases at J, leaving 8 bases unmatched. The CDR3 DNA reads TGTGCCAGCAGCTTAACCCCAGACAGGGGACACACTGAAGCTTTCTTT. Amino acids: CASSLTPDRGHTEAFF.

The count of this clone is one. The chain carries TRBV5-3 and TRBJ1-3; perhaps TRBD1 as D (5 bases). TRBV5-3 is assigned to the ORF class and has an uncertain function. The CDR3 runs 15 residues. This chain's CDR3 is CTSLVRRARGNTIYF. In DNA form, the CDR3 reads TGTACCTCTCTGGTGCGCAGGGCGAGGGGAAACACCATATATTTT.

V is TRBV30 and J is TRBJ1-3; D is uncertain. The CDR3 is 13 amino acids. The V gene lost 4 bases and the J gene lost 0 bases, with 7 bases spanning the gap. Germline CDR1 is GTSNPN and CDR2 is SVGIG (reference sequence). The CDR3 spells CAWMGSSGNTIYF. The CDR3 DNA follows: TGTGCCTGGATGGGCAGCTCTGGAAACACCATATATTTT.

The V and J genes are TRBV5-1 and TRBJ2-5; possible D gene TRBD1, 5 bases. CDR3 length: 16 amino acids. V gave up 2 bases and J gave up 5 bases, with 19 bases separating them. Per germline, CDR1 SGHRS and CDR2 YFSETQ. Here the CDR3 reads CASSFGPGQGGETQYF. CDR3 nucleotide sequence: TGCGCCAGCAGCTTTGGCCCAGGGCAGGGTGGGGAGACCCAGTACTTC.

The rearrangement joins TRBV3-1 (or the pseudogene TRBV3-2) to TRBJ2-7; a possible D gene is TRBD2 (5 bases). Germline values: CDR1 LGHDT, CDR2 YNNKEL (reference sequence). The CDR3 extends over 14 amino acids. Trimming left V 0 bases short and J 3 bases short, with 9 bases between. The CDR3 coding sequence is TGTGCCAGCAGCCAAGATCGAGGGTTCTACGAGCAGTACTTC. Residues: CASSQDRGFYEQYF.

The chain joins TRBV5-1 to TRBJ1-2; D not resolved. The CDR3 consists of 14 residues. Deletions cut 1 base from V and 3 bases from J, with 10 bases between. CDR1 is SGHRS and CDR2 is YFSETQ in the germline V gene. As DNA, the CDR3 is TGCGCCAGCAGCTTGCAGCCGGGATACTATGGCTACACCTTC. Amino acids: CASSLQPGYYGYTF.

The chain recombines TRBV30 with TRBJ1-1; possibly TRBD1 for D (5 bases). The CDR3 has 13 amino acids. CDR1 is GTSNPN and CDR2 is SVGIG in the germline V gene (reference sequence). The germline V and J ends were trimmed by 2 bases and 5 bases, with 12 bases remaining between them. The DNA of the CDR3 is TGTGCCTGGAGTACAGGAAGAGGTACTGAAGCTTTCTTT. Its protein is CAWSTGRGTEAFF.

This chain uses TRBV6-1 with TRBJ2-7, with D hard to call. Germline V gene sequence: CDR1 MNHNS, CDR2 SASEGT. This CDR3 is built from 16 residues. V dropped 3 bases and J dropped 3 bases, with 18 bases sitting between them. For the CDR3, the DNA is TGTGCCAGCAGTGATCGTGGGCCATCGCCCCTCTACGAGCAGTACTTC. It specifies CASSDRGPSPLYEQYF.

The rearrangement uses TRBV4-3 and TRBJ2-1; D possibly corresponds to TRBD2 (5 bases). CDR3 length: 15 residues. Germline V gene sequence: CDR1 LGHNA, CDR2 YSLEER. Trimming pared 4 bases from V and 4 bases from J, leaving 14 bases between. CDR3 in amino acids: CASSLQADVYNEQFF. The CDR3 DNA follows: TGCGCCAGCAGCCTTCAAGCGGACGTATACAATGAGCAGTTCTTC.

V is TRBV27 and J is TRBJ1-3; D is unclear. The V end was cut by 6 bases, the J end by 4 bases, with 13 bases between. Germline V gene sequence: CDR1 MNHEY, CDR2 SMNVEV (reference sequence). This CDR3 is built from 14 residues. The CDR3 sequence: CASSLRGFGNTIYF. CDR3 coding DNA: TGTGCCAGCAGCCTTCGGGGTTTCGGAAACACCATATATTTT.

This clone was seen a few times. This sample includes further DNA sequences coding for the same CDR3. The rearrangement links TRBV5-1 to TRBJ2-7, with a tentative D call TRBD1 (6 bases). Germline V gene data show CDR1 as SGHRS and CDR2 as YFSETQ. CDR3 size: 13 residues. Trimming shortened V by 2 bases and J by 1 base, and 7 bases separated the two germline ends. The CDR3 nucleotides are TGCGCCAGCAGCTTCCAGGGGTCCTACGAGCAGTACTTC. This translates into CASSFQGSYEQYF.

The chain has TRBV18 and TRBJ1-3; D not certain. CDR1 is KGHSH and CDR2 is LQKENI in the germline V gene. CDR3 length equals 14 residues. The V end lost 8 bases, the J end lost 0 bases, and 11 bases lay between the germline ends. The CDR3 DNA reads TGTGCCAGCACACGGTCGCGCTCTGGAAACACCATATATTTT. This sequence encodes CASTRSRSGNTIYF.

This chain links TRBV5-6 with TRBJ1-6; 12 bases match TRBD1. The length of the CDR3 is 16 residues. Germline CDR1 and CDR2: SGHDT and YYEEEE. Germline trimming cut 4 bases from V and 9 bases from J; bases unmatched to any gene: 8. CDR3 DNA: TGTGCCAGCAGCCTAGGGGACAGGGGGCTTATTTCACCCCTCCACTTT. Translated, it gives CASSLGDRGLISPLHF.

V gene TRBV30 combines with J gene TRBJ1-5; 7 nucleotides align to TRBD1. The CDR3 covers 13 residues. Germline CDR1 reads GTSNPN; CDR2 reads SVGIG (reference sequence). Trimming at V came to 5 bases and at J to 4 bases, leaving 5 bases not matched to a gene. The CDR3 spells CAWRKQGNQPQHF. CDR3 bases: TGTGCCTGGCGAAAACAGGGGAATCAGCCCCAGCATTTT.

The rearrangement joins TRBV5-4 to TRBJ1-4, with D possibly being TRBD1 (5 bases). This CDR3 contains 16 residues. In germline, CDR1 is SGHNT, CDR2 YYREEE (reference sequence). The ends were cut back, 4 bases at V and 6 bases at J, with 19 bases in the middle. The CDR3 loop is CASSRGDSREDEKLFF. CDR3 DNA: TGTGCCAGCAGCCGGGGGGATTCCAGGGAAGATGAAAAACTGTTTTTT.

The chain joins TRBV6-2 or TRBV6-3 to TRBJ2-1; 11 nucleotides match TRBD2. CDR1 is MNHEY, CDR2 SVGEGT, per germline. J lost 4 bases, V lost 5 bases, and 4 bases had no gene match. This CDR3 is 15 amino acids long. The CDR3 loop reads CASSRLAGQYNEQFF. CDR3 in DNA: TGTGCCAGCAGTAGACTAGCGGGACAATACAATGAGCAGTTCTTC.

The chain combines TRBV3-1 (or the pseudogene TRBV3-2) with TRBJ2-2, with 11 bases matching TRBD2. After removal of 4 bases from V and 0 bases from J, the junction contained 13 bases not matched to a gene. Germline values: CDR1 LGHDT, CDR2 YNNKEL (reference sequence). This CDR3 comprises 20 residues. The CDR3 nucleotides are TGTGCCAGCAGCCGGAACTTCGGGACTAGCGGAGCAACGAACACCGGGGAGCTGTTTTTT. As protein: CASSRNFGTSGATNTGELFF.

The chain recombines TRBV7-2 with TRBJ1-4; 9 bases align to TRBD1. Germline lookup yields CDR1 SGHTA and CDR2 FQGNSA. The CDR3 has 15 amino acids. V shed 1 base and J 8 bases; nucleotides not matched to a gene: 5. The DNA for the CDR3 is TGTGCCAGCAGCTTAGACAGGGGGCCGGTCGAAAAACTGTTTTTT. This gives the protein CASSLDRGPVEKLFF.

The chain couples TRBV27 to TRBJ2-1; 7 positions match TRBD2. V lost 4 bases to trimming and J lost 10 bases; unmatched junction nucleotides: 16. The CDR3 sequence is 16 residues long. From germline, CDR1 is MNHEY and CDR2 SMNVEV (reference sequence). Written as DNA, the CDR3 is TGTGCCAGCAGTTCAGAGGGCGGGAGTCCCAATAGCGAGCAGTTCTTC. As protein: CASSSEGGSPNSEQFF.

The chain couples TRBV7-6 to TRBJ1-4; 8 nucleotides line up with TRBD1. Germline loops: CDR1 SGHVS, CDR2 FNYEAQ. V lost 5 bases, J lost 8 bases, and 7 bases stayed unmatched. CDR3 size: 14 residues. The CDR3 is CASSPTGGFEKLFF. In DNA, the CDR3 is TGTGCCAGCAGCCCCACAGGGGGTTTCGAAAAACTGTTTTTT.

The chain employs TRBV30 and TRBJ1-2; maybe TRBD1 (6 bases). V dropped 0 bases and J dropped 5 bases, with 19 bases sitting between them. Germline CDR1 is GTSNPN and CDR2 is SVGIG (reference sequence). This CDR3 comprises 16 residues. Written as DNA, the CDR3 is TGTGCCTGGAGTGTCCTCCACACGACAGGACTGTATGGCTACACCTTC. Encoded protein: CAWSVLHTTGLYGYTF.

The J gene is TRBJ2-1, the V gene TRBV30; 8 bases match TRBD1. This CDR3 has 13 amino acids. The germline CDR1 and CDR2 sequences are GTSNPN and SVGIG (reference sequence). J lost 9 bases, V lost 0 bases, and 4 bases had no gene match. CDR3 in amino acids: CAWSVGGQVEQFF. DNA for the CDR3: TGTGCCTGGAGTGTCGGGGGACAGGTTGAGCAGTTCTTC.

This clone was detected once. The CDR3 spells CASSYSSQPQHF. CDR3 nucleotides: TGTGCCAGCAGTTACTCGAGTCAGCCCCAGCATTTT. The chain recombines TRBV6-2 or TRBV6-3 with TRBJ1-5; D not resolved. V lost 0 bases to trimming and J lost 6 bases, with 3 bases between them. The CDR3 is made up of 12 amino acids. CDR1 is MNHEY and CDR2 is SVGEGT in the germline V gene.

This sequence joins TRBV27 and TRBJ2-5, with a tentative D call TRBD2 (5 bases). From germline, CDR1 is MNHEY and CDR2 SMNVEV (reference sequence). V was trimmed by 2 bases and J by 1 base, leaving 11 bases between them. CDR3 length equals 15 residues. The CDR3 sequence is CASSLNGGSQETQYF. The CDR3 DNA sequence: TGTGCCAGCAGTTTAAACGGAGGCTCCCAAGAGACCCAGTACTTC.

A word on this clone: The sample holds other DNA sequences that translate to the same CDR3. This chain links TRBV11-3 with TRBJ2-1, with 7 bases matching TRBD2. Germline V gives CDR1 SGHNT, CDR2 YENEEA. The ends lost 4 bases at V and 4 bases at J; junction bases unmatched: 4. This CDR3 is built from 14 residues. DNA of the CDR3: TGTGCCAGCAGCTCTGCCGGGGGGTACAATGAGCAGTTCTTC. Protein sequence: CASSSAGGYNEQFF.